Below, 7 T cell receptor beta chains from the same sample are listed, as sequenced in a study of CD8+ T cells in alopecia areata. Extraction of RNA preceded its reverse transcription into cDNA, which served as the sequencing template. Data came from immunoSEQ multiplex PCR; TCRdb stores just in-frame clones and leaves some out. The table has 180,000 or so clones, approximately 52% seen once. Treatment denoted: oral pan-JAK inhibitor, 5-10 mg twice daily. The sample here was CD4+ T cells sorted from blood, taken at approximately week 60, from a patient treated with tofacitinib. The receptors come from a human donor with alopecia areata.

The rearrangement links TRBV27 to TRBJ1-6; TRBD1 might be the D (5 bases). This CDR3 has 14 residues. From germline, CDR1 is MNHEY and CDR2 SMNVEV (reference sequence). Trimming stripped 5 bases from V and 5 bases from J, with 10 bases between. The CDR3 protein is CASSRGGDNSPLHF. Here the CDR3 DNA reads TGTGCCAGCAGTCGCGGGGGGGATAATTCACCCCTCCACTTT.

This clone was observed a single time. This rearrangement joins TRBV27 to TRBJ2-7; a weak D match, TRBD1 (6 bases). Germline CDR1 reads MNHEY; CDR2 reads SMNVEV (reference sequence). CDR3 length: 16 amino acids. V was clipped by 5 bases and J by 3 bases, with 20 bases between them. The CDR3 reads CASSTLARVQGYEQYF. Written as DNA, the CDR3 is TGTGCCAGCAGTACCCTCGCCCGCGTACAGGGCTACGAGCAGTACTTC.

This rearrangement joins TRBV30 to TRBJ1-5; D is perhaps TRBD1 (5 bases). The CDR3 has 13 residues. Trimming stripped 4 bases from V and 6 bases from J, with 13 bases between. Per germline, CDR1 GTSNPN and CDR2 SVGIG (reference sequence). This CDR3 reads CAWTGGEGQPQHF. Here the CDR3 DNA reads TGTGCCTGGACGGGAGGGGAGGGTCAGCCCCAGCATTTT.

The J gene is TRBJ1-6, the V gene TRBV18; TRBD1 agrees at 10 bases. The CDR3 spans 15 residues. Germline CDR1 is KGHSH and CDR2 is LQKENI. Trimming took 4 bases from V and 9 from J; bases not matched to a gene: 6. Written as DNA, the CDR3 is TGTGCCAGCTCACTAACCGGACAGGGGGTTTCACCCCTCCACTTT. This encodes CASSLTGQGVSPLHF.

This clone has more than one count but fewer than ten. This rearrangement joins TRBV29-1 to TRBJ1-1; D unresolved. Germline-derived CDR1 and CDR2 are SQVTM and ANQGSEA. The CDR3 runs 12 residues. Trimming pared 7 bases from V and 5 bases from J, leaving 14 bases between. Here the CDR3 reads CSGRRVGTEAFF. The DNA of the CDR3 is TGCAGCGGACGAAGGGTAGGGACTGAAGCTTTCTTT.

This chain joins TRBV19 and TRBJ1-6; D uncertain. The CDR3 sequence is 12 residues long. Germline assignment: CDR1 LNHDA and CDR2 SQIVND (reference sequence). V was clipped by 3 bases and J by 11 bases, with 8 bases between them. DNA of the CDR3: TGTGCCAGTAGTATTAGAGGCGCACCCCTCCACTTT. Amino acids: CASSIRGAPLHF.

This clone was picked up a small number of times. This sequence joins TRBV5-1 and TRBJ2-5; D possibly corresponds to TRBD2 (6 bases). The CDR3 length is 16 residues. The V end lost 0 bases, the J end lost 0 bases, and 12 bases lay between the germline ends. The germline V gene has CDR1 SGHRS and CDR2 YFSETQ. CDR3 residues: CASSLALRGDQETQYF. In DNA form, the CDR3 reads TGCGCCAGCAGCTTGGCTTTGCGCGGGGACCAAGAGACCCAGTACTTC.